This record concerns one TCR beta chain sequence. CDR1 and CDR2 (germline): SGDLS, YYNGEE. V shed 2 bases, J shed 4 bases, and the junction held 2 bases outside the gene matches. The CDR3 is 14 residues long. The data were produced by immunoSEQ multiplex PCR, yet TCRdb's version contains in-frame clones alone and is incomplete. The profile shows 63,000 or so clones, 85% to 90% of them singletons. This sample is part of a study of OX40 agonist ivuxolimab in advanced cancers. About the research overall: Ivuxolimab is an agonistic anti-OX40 (CD134) antibody, and patients were treated with it. Across the patients, intravenous ivuxolimab was delivered every 2 weeks at 0.01 to 10 mg/kg. Hepatocellular carcinoma, melanoma, renal cell or head and neck cancer was diagnosed in the dose-escalation patients.

The chain employs TRBV9 and TRBJ2-5; 10 bases are shared with TRBD1. This sample comprised CD4+ or CD8+ T cells sorted from blood, obtained in a trial of the OX40 agonist ivuxolimab. The source is an adult with an advanced solid tumor such as melanoma, head and neck, liver or kidney cancer. In DNA, the CDR3 is TGTGCCAGCAGCGTTGACAGGGGGCGAGAGACCCAGTACTTC. It is translated as CASSVDRGRETQYF.